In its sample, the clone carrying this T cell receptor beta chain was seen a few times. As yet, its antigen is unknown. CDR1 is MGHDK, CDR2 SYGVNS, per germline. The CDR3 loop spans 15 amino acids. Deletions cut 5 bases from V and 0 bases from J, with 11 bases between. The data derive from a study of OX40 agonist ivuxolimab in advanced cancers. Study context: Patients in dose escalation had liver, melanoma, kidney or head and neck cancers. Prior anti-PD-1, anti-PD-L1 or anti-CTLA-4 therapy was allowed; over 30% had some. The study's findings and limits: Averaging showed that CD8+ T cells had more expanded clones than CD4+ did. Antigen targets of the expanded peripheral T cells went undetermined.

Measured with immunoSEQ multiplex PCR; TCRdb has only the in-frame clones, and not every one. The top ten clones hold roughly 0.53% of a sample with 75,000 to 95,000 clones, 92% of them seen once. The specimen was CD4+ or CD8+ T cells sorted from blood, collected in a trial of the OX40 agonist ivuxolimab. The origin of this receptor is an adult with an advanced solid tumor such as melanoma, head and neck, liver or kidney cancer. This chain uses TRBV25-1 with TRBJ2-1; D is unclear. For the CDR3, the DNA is TGTGCCAGCAGTCCCATCTGGGGCTCCTACAATGAGCAGTTCTTC. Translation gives CASSPIWGSYNEQFF.